One TCR beta chain is described in this entry. The antigen remains unidentified. These data belong to a study of glioma-infiltrating T cells after dendritic cell vaccination. Study background: Monocyte-derived dendritic cells, cultured about 7 days with IL-4 and GM-CSF, were pulsed with autologous tumor lysate.

Produced via immunoSEQ multiplex PCR; TCRdb's table is partial and in-frame only. The data hold 55,000 to 75,000 clones, with 81% observed a single time. Per the germline V gene, CDR1 is SGHAT and CDR2 is FQNNGV. The CDR3 covers 13 residues. V was clipped by 3 bases and J by 9 bases, with 9 bases between them. Regarding the study as a whole: Only a small number of patients had complete blood and tumor samples.

This chain links TRBV11-2 with TRBJ1-6; D may be TRBD1 (5 bases). This receptor was obtained from a human donor with glioblastoma. The sample was blood, taken before dendritic cell vaccination. The CDR3 DNA reads TGTGCCAGCAGCTTGGGGACTGGTTCACCCCTCCACTTT. This encodes CASSLGTGSPLHF. Based on the CDR3 plus reference TRBV11-2 and TRBJ1-6, the full variable domain is EAGVAQSPRYKIIEKRQSVAFWCNPISGHATLYWYQQILGQGPKLLIQFQNNGVVDDSQLPKDRFSAERLKGVDSTLKIQPAKLEDSAVYLCASSLGTGSPLHFGNGTRLTVT.